A selection of T cell receptor beta chains follows, all from one sample in a study of shared clonotypes between healthy human individuals. Repertoires were generated with immunoSEQ multiplex PCR, while TCRdb's copy carries only in-frame clones and drops some. There are roughly 1 million clones in the sample; roughly 75% occur only once, and over 1.3% lies in the top ten. Sequencing was done on a sample of memory CD4+ T cells sorted from blood. The source is a man between 18 and 35 years old in good health. CDR3s leave out the opening cysteine and the closing phenylalanine or tryptophan. Clone size is given for some rows only: seen once, a few or many times, or a class if the clone is expanded.

V	size	length	CDR3
TRBV7-9	.	13	ASSLGTTANYGYT
TRBV5-6	.	14	ASSLERGLSYNEQF
TRBV5-4	.	12	ASSLGGNQETQY
TRBV5-4	.	13	ASSSGGQGKETQY
TRBV6-1	.	12	ASSVTGGRYEQY
TRBV5-6	.	15	ASSLGPGGAGTGELF
TRBV5-1	.	14	ASSLQPGVSGNTIY
TRBV4-1	.	15	ASSGPAGGRGTDTQY
TRBV27	.	10	ASRPHAHEQY
TRBV14	.	11	ASSIGLNTEAF
TRBV30	.	10	AWRVISYEQY
TRBV6-5	.	9	ASSTRCEQY
TRBV7-2	.	14	ASSLGSTRRNTEAF
TRBV11-2	.	10	ASSLIWGGYT
TRBV10-3	.	13	AISEPGAAKETQY
TRBV9	.	11	ASSAMDGNTIY
TRBV21-1	many	15	AITRTSGALGTGELF
TRBV19	.	11	ASRSEGSYEQY
TRBV7-3	.	11	ASSATGDYGYT
TRBV5-1	.	13	ASSLETGLNTEAF
TRBV19	once	15	ASSPKAKVAGANVLT
TRBV10-3	.	12	AIRWDPSTDTQY
TRBV6-4	.	12	ASSVKAGAGELF
TRBV5-5	.	13	ASSWTVGPRYEQY
TRBV11-3	once	12	ASSLDEGRNEQF
TRBV2	.	13	ASSYLYGQSYEQY
TRBV5-1	.	13	ASALTSGGTGELF
TRBV10-2	.	15	ASSELAGGFSVETQY
TRBV9	few	13	ASSVEGGPSGELF